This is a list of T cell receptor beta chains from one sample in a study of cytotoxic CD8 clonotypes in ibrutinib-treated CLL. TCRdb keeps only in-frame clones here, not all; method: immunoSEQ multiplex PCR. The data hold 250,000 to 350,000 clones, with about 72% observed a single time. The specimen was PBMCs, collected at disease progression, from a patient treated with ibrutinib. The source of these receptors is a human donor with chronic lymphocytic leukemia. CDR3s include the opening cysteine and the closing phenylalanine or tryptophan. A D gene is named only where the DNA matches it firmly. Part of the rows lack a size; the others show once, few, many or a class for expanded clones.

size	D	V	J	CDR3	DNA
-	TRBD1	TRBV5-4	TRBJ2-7	CASSPGTGTYEQYF	TGTGCCAGCAGCCCCGGGACAGGGACCTACGAGCAGTACTTC
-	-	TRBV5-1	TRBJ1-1	CASSLGQRNTEAFF	TGCGCCAGCAGCCTGGGACAAAGGAACACTGAAGCTTTCTTT
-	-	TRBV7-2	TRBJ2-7	CASSLVSPSYEQYF	TGTGCCAGCAGCTTAGTATCACCGAGCTACGAGCAGTACTTC
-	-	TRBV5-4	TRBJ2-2	CASSSYPGELFF	TGTGCCAGCAGCTCCTACCCCGGGGAGCTGTTTTTT
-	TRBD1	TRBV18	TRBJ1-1	CASSPGQGYRVNTEAFF	TGTGCCAGCTCACCGGGACAGGGGTATAGAGTAAACACTGAAGCTTTCTTT
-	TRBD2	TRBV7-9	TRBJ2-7	CASSSTSGPYEQYF	TGTGCCAGCAGCTCCACTAGCGGCCCCTACGAGCAGTACTTC
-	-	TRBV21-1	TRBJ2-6	CARARGTLGGANVLTF	TGTGCCAGGGCCCGGGGAACGCTCGGGGGGGCCAACGTCCTGACTTTC
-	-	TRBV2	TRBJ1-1	CASQGGPRTEAFF	TGTGCCAGCCAAGGGGGACCGCGTACTGAAGCTTTCTTT
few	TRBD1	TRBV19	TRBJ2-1	CASSLRGTGKEQFF	TGTGCCAGTAGTCTCCGAGGGACAGGGAAGGAGCAGTTCTTC
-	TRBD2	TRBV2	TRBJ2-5	CASSELAGYQETQYF	TGTGCCAGCAGTGAACTAGCGGGGTACCAAGAGACCCAGTACTTC
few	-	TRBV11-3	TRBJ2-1	CASSMIGAYNEQFF	TGTGCCAGCAGTATGATAGGGGCCTACAATGAGCAGTTCTTC
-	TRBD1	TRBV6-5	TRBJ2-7	CASSYGPTGVAYEQYF	TGTGCCAGCAGTTACGGGCCTACAGGGGTCGCCTACGAGCAGTACTTC
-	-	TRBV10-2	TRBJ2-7	CASSQAYEQYF	TGCGCCAGCAGTCAAGCCTACGAGCAGTACTTC
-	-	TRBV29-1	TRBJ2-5	CSVDHPGLHMQTQYF	TGCAGCGTTGATCATCCCGGACTACATATGCAGACCCAGTACTTC
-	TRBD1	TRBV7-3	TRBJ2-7	CASSLWVGDRDYEQYF	TGTGCCAGCAGCTTATGGGTTGGAGACAGGGACTACGAGCAGTACTTC
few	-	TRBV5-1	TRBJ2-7	CASSLGQLGWEQYF	TGCGCCAGCAGCTTAGGACAACTCGGCTGGGAGCAGTACTTC
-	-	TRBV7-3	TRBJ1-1	CASSSVGGGGTEAFF	TGTGCCAGCAGCTCCGTGGGCGGGGGTGGCACTGAAGCTTTCTTT
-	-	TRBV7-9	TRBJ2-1	CASSLLTPLGEQFF	TGTGCCAGCAGCTTATTAACACCCCTCGGTGAGCAGTTCTTC
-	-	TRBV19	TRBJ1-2	CASRTTLGQRSYGYTF	TGTGCCAGTCGAACCACCCTCGGACAGCGCTCGTATGGCTACACCTTC
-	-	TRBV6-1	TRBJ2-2	CASSAGTGELFF	TGTGCCAGCAGTGCCGGGACCGGGGAGCTGTTTTTT
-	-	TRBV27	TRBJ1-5	CASSGQEGRQPQHF	TGTGCCAGCAGTGGCCAGGAGGGTAGGCAGCCCCAGCATTTT
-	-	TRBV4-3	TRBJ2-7	CASSQEVAATYEQYF	TGCGCCAGCAGCCAAGAAGTAGCGGCGACCTACGAGCAGTACTTC
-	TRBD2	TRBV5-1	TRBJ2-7	CASSLITSGAGEQYF	TGCGCCAGCAGCTTGATAACTAGCGGGGCAGGCGAGCAGTACTTC
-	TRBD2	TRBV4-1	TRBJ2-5	CASSQDHRTSGSETQYF	TGCGCCAGCAGCCAAGACCATCGGACTAGCGGGAGTGAGACCCAGTACTTC
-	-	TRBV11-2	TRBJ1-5	CASSFDGAGNNQPQHF	TGTGCCAGCAGCTTTGATGGAGCGGGGAACAATCAGCCCCAGCATTTT
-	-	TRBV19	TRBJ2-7	CASSMGGPYEQYF	TGTGCCAGTAGTATGGGGGGCCCCTACGAGCAGTACTTC
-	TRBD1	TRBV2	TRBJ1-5	CASKGARSNQPQHF	TGTGCCAGCAAGGGGGCGAGAAGCAATCAGCCCCAGCATTTT
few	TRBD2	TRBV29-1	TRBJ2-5	CSVEGQGRGGTQYF	TGCAGCGTTGAGGGCCAAGGGCGGGGGGGGACCCAGTACTTC
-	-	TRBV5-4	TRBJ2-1	CASSLEAGGVSEQFF	TGTGCCAGCAGCTTGGAGGCAGGAGGCGTTTCAGAGCAGTTCTTC
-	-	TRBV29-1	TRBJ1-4	CSVEGQTNEKLFF	TGCAGCGTTGAGGGGCAGACTAATGAAAAACTGTTTTTT
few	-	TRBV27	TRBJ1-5	CASSLLGDRNQPQHF	TGTGCCAGCAGTTTATTGGGGGACCGAAATCAGCCCCAGCATTTT
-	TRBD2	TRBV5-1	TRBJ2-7	CASSLALAGTKSSYEQYF	TGCGCCAGCAGCTTGGCACTAGCGGGGACCAAAAGCTCCTACGAGCAGTACTTC
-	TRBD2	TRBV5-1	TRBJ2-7	CASSKLAGGRLVEQYF	TGCGCCAGCAGCAAACTAGCGGGGGGGCGTCTGGTCGAGCAGTACTTC
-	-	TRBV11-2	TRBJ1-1	CASSWGGNTEAFF	TGTGCCAGCAGCTGGGGAGGTAACACTGAAGCTTTCTTT
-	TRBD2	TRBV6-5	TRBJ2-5	CASSYLGEGETQYF	TGTGCCAGCAGTTACCTCGGGGAGGGGGAGACCCAGTACTTC
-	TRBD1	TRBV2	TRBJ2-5	CASRLRDRVETQYF	TGTGCCAGCAGGCTCCGGGACAGGGTTGAGACCCAGTACTTC
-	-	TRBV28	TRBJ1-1	CASSPYETTEAFF	TGTGCCAGCAGCCCTTATGAGACCACTGAAGCTTTCTTT
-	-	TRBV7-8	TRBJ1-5	CASSLGQSTQPQHF	TGTGCCAGCAGCTTAGGACAAAGCACTCAGCCCCAGCATTTT
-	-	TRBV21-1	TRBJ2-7	CASSKRRRGDEQYF	TGTGCCAGCAGCAAAAGGAGGAGGGGGGACGAGCAGTACTTC
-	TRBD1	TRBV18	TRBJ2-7	CASSPPGQGAYEQYF	TGTGCCAGCTCACCCCCGGGACAGGGGGCCTACGAGCAGTACTTC
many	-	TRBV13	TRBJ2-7	CASSLVGAGVNYEQYF	TGTGCCAGCAGCTTAGTGGGGGCAGGAGTTAACTACGAGCAGTACTTC
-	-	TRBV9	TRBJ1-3	CASSVSGAGNTIYF	TGTGCCAGCAGCGTATCCGGGGCTGGAAACACCATATATTTT
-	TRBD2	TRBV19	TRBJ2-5	CASSKASGKETQYF	TGTGCCAGTAGTAAGGCTAGCGGCAAAGAGACCCAGTACTTC
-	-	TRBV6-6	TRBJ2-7	CASSYNQRDEQYF	TGTGCCAGCAGTTACAATCAGAGGGACGAGCAGTACTTC
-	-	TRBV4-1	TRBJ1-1	CASSTGILGQVNTEAFF	TGCGCCAGCAGCACCGGCATCTTGGGACAAGTGAACACTGAAGCTTTCTTT
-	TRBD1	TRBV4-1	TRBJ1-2	CASSQAGTGSYGYTF	TGCGCCAGCAGCCAAGCAGGGACAGGGAGCTATGGCTACACCTTC
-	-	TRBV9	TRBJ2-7	CASSVGEGAPYEQYF	TGTGCCAGCAGCGTAGGGGAAGGAGCGCCCTACGAGCAGTACTTC
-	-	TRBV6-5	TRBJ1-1	CASSYSRGSGGEAFF	TGTGCCAGCAGTTACTCGCGCGGGTCCGGGGGTGAAGCTTTCTTT